Detailed here is one T cell receptor beta chain. What it binds is unknown. The data derive from a study of OX40 agonist ivuxolimab in advanced cancers. Study-wide results and caveats: Also showing low normalized T-cell clonal expansion were some of the nonresponders.

Patients were ineligible given autoimmune disease history or systemic immunosuppression. The V end lost 0 bases, the J end lost 0 bases, and 7 bases lay between the germline ends. The CDR3 length is 16 residues. The germline CDR1 and CDR2 sequences are SGHRS and YFSETQ. Profiled with immunoSEQ multiplex PCR; TCRdb holds only in-frame clones, not every one. This sample has about 100,000 clones; 75% to 95% occur once, and the top ten carry 0.31%. The sample in question was CD4+ or CD8+ T cells sorted from blood, obtained in a trial of the OX40 agonist ivuxolimab. The chain has TRBV5-1 and TRBJ2-6; the D is unclear. This TCR came from an adult with an advanced solid tumor such as melanoma, head and neck, liver or kidney cancer. In DNA, the CDR3 is TGCGCCAGCAGCTTGGAATCCTTCTCTGGGGCCAACGTCCTGACTTTC. Amino acid sequence: CASSLESFSGANVLTF.